This TCR beta chain was sequenced during a study of blood T cell repertoires in COVID-19 (TCRdb year 2020). Regarding the research as a whole: Samples covering the acute and convalescent phases of COVID-19 were provided by collaborators in the United States, Italy and Spain. The material from the prospective study consisted of cDNA or gDNA derived from T cells, B-cell-depleted T cells, or PBMCs. Subjects who had been exposed to COVID-19, were actively infected with it, or had recovered from it provided the deeply sampled blood TCRbeta repertoires that made up the dataset. The repertoires were released in a freely available public database meant as a resource for research on the immune response to SARS-CoV-2. Samples came from the ongoing ImmuneRACE study (first 160 participants) plus 1,254 subjects from 6 global collaborators. The sample metadata nearly always contained a de-identified subject ID, COVID-19 status, age in years and sex. Where available, HLA class I and class II types were obtained from metadata supplied by the sample provider rather than from assay-based typing. Overall study outcomes, separate from this receptor: The amount of clinical and demographic metadata varied by source and participant and was provided uncurated.

The CDR3 sequence holds 12 residues, the cysteine and valine included. Just CDR3 DNA is preserved here, 36 bases in frame from base 1. CDR1 and CDR2, per the germline V gene, are MDHEN and SYDVKM. V is reduced by 4 bases and J by 2 bases, leaving a spacing of 6 bases between them. With respect to this clone: Its antigen target is currently unknown. Per-nucleotide qualities are absent, and no much larger clonotype sits a single base away.

Samples from volunteer blood donors who had recovered from COVID-19 were contributed by a second Seattle source. Each collaborating institution followed its own protocols to collect whole blood in K2EDTA tubes. For TCRbeta analysis, collaborator samples were shipped as frozen whole blood, as isolated PBMCs, or as DNA extracted from either sample type. The immunoSEQ Assay, a bias-controlled multiplex PCR, was used to amplify TCRbeta CDR3 regions from genomic DNA. The study's processing was this. Nucleated cell counts per sample were estimated from amplification of reference gene primers within the assay. To quantify the absolute abundance of each unique TCRbeta CDR3 rearrangement, sequence reads were collapsed and filtered. For each sample, productive Simpson clonality was calculated by taking the square root of Simpson's diversity index across productive rearrangements. TCRdb took this table from immuneACCESS and kept in-frame rearrangements with V and J called. Such tables lack part of the clones; where checked against another copy, unresolved V genes explain under half of the gap, and the rest is unexplained. That table is the source of V, J and clone size, and D and trimming were worked out from the DNA. The sample table holds 200,000 to 300,000 clones, of which about 88% were seen once. About 1% of the sample is held by the ten biggest clonotypes.

The material sequenced was peripheral blood. Recombination linked TRBV28 to TRBJ2-7; TRBD2 is a weak D gene call, 5 bases matching. The origin of this receptor is a woman aged 40 to 50 who had recovered from COVID-19. The CDR3 protein sequence reads: CASSSGTYEQYV. Here is the DNA: TGTGCCAGCAGTTCGGGGACCTACGAGCAGTACGTC.